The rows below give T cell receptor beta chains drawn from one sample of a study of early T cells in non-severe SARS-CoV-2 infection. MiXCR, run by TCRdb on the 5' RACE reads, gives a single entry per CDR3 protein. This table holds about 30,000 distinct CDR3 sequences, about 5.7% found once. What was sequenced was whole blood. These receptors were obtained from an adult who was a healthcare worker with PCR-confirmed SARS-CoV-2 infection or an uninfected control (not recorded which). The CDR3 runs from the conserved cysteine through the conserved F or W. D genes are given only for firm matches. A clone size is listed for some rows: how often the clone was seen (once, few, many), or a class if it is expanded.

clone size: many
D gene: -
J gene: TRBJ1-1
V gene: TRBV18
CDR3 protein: CASSPLEVGTEAFF
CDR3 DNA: TGTGCCAGCTCACCACTGGAAGTTGGCACTGAAGCTTTCTTT

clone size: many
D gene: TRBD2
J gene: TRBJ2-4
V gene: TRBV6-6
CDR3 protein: CASRESGGGNIQYF
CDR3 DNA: TGTGCCAGCAGGGAAAGCGGGGGAGGCAACATTCAGTACTTC

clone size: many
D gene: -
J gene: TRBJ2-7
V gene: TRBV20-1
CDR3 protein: CSASPQRTSYEQYF
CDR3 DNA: TGCAGTGCCAGCCCCCAGCGGACTTCCTACGAGCAGTACTTC

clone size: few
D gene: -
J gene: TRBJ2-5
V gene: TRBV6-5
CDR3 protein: CASSYRRYQETQYF
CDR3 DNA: TGTGCCAGCAGTTACAGGAGGTACCAAGAGACCCAGTACTTC

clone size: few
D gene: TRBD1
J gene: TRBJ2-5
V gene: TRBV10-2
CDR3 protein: CASSESGTGQETQYF
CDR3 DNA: TGCGCCAGCAGTGAGTCTGGGACAGGCCAAGAGACCCAGTACTTC

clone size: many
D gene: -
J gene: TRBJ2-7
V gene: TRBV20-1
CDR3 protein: CSARQGPGAGYEQYF
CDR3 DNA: TGCAGTGCAAGACAGGGACCGGGGGCGGGCTACGAGCAGTACTTC

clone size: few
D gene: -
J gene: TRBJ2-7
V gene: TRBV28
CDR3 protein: CASSISDGAYEQYF
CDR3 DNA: TGTGCCAGCAGTATATCGGACGGAGCCTACGAACAGTACTTC

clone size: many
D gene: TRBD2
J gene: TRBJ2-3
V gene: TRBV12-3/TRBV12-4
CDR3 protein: CASSLIALAGVGNTQYF
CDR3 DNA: TGTGCCAGCAGTTTAATCGCTCTAGCGGGAGTGGGGAATACGCAGTATTTT

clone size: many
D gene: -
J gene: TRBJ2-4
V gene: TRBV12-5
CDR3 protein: CASGLGGDKNIQYF
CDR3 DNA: TGTGCTAGTGGTTTGGGGGGTGACAAAAACATTCAGTACTTC

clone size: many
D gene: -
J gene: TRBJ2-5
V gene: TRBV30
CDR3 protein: CAWSVSGETQYF
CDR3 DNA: TGTGCCTGGAGTGTCAGTGGAGAGACCCAGTACTTC

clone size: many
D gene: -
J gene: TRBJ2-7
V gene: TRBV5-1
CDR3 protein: CASSLDQGGYEQYF
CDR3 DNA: TGCGCCAGCAGCTTGGACCAGGGCGGCTACGAGCAGTACTTC

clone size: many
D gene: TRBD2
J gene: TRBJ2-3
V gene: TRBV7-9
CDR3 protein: CASSPGLAGETDTQYF
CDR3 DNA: TGTGCCAGCAGCCCCGGACTAGCGGGAGAAACAGATACGCAGTATTTT

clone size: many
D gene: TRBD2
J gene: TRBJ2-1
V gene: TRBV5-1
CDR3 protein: CASSFSSGGARNEQFF
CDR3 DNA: TGCGCCAGCAGCTTTTCTAGCGGGGGGGCACGAAATGAGCAGTTCTTC

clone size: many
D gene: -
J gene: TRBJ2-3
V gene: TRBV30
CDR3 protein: CAWSAAGADTQYF
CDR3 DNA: TGTGCCTGGAGCGCCGCAGGGGCTGATACGCAGTATTTT

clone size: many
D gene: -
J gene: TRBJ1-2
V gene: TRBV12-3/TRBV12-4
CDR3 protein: CASSLLGKGGYTF
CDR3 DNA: TGTGCCAGCAGTTTATTAGGGAAAGGTGGCTACACCTTC

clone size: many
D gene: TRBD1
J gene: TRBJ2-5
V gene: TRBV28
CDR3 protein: CASSRQGIETQYF
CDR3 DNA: TGTGCCAGCAGTCGACAGGGGATAGAGACCCAGTACTTC

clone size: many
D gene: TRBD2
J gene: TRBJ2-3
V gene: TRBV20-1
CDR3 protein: CSAPGLATDTQYF
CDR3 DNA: TGCAGTGCCCCGGGACTAGCAACAGATACGCAGTATTTT

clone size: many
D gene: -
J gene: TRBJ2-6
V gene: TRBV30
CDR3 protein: CAWSVGANVLTF
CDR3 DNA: TGTGCCTGGAGTGTTGGGGCCAACGTCCTGACTTTC

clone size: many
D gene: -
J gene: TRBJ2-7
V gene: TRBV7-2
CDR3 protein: CASSYVGASFEQYF
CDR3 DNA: TGTGCCAGCAGCTACGTGGGGGCCAGTTTCGAGCAGTACTTC

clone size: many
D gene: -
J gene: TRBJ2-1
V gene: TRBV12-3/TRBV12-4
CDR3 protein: CASSTRGGVGEQFF
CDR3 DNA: TGTGCCAGCAGTACCCGAGGAGGCGTAGGGGAGCAGTTCTTC

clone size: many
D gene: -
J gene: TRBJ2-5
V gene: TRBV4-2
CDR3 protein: CASSQDIPRGGETQYF
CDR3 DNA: TGTGCCAGCAGCCAAGATATCCCCAGGGGAGGGGAGACCCAGTACTTC

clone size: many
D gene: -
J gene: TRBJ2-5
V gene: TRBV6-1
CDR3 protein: CASSIGGASETQYF
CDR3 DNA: TGTGCCAGCAGTATCGGGGGCGCTTCTGAGACCCAGTACTTC

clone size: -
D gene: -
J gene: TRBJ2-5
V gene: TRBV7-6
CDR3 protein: CASTLRGGQRQETQYF
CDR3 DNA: TGTGCCAGCACCCTGAGGGGGGGACAGCGCCAAGAGACCCAGTACTTC

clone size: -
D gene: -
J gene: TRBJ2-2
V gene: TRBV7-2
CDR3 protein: CASSIVPVGELFF
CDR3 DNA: TGTGCCAGCAGCATTGTGCCGGTCGGGGAGCTGTTTTTT

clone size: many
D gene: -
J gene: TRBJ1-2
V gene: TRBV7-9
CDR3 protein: CASSLGVAGEYGYTF
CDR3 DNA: TGTGCCAGCAGCTTGGGGGTAGCAGGGGAGTATGGCTACACCTTC

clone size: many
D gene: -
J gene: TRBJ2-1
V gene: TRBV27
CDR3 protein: CASSLSSGYSYNEQFF
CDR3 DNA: TGTGCCAGCAGTTTGTCCAGCGGGTACTCCTACAATGAGCAGTTCTTC

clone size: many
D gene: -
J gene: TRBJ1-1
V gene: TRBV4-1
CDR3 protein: CASSQDPGRTELNTEAFF
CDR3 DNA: TGCGCCAGCAGCCAAGATCCAGGTAGGACAGAATTGAACACTGAAGCTTTCTTT

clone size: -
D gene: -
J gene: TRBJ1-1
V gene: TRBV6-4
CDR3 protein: CASSDIRAPEAFF
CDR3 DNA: TGTGCCAGCAGTGACATCAGGGCCCCTGAAGCTTTCTTT

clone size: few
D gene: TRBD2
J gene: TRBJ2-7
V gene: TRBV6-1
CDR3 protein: CASSDPTSGIYEQYF
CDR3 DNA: TGTGCCAGCAGTGATCCGACTAGCGGGATCTACGAGCAGTACTTC

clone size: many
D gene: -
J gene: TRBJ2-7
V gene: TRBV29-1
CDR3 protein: CSVVRGPVYEQYF
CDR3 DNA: TGCAGCGTGGTACGTGGACCGGTGTACGAGCAGTACTTC

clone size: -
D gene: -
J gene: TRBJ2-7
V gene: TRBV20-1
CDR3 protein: CSARVGGYEQYF
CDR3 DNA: TGCAGTGCTAGAGTCGGGGGTTACGAGCAGTACTTC